The source of this T cell receptor (beta chain) is a study of blood T cell repertoires in COVID-19. After removal of 5 bases from V and 0 bases from J, the junction contained 5 bases not matched to a gene. The CDR3 spans 15 residues. CDR1 and CDR2 from the germline V gene are SEHNR and FQNEAQ (reference sequence). The repertoire was sequenced with immunoSEQ multiplex PCR; TCRdb's copy has only in-frame clones and lacks some. This repertoire shows roughly 33,000 clones, about 87% found once; its top ten account for about a tenth. The sequencing sample was made of peripheral blood. V and J are TRBV7-9 and TRBJ2-7, with 9 bases fitting TRBD1. The clonotype comes from a man older than 75 with active COVID-19. Here the CDR3 DNA reads TGTGCCAGCAGCGAGGAGACAGGGGGCTCCTACGAGCAGTACTTC. Its translation: CASSEETGGSYEQYF.